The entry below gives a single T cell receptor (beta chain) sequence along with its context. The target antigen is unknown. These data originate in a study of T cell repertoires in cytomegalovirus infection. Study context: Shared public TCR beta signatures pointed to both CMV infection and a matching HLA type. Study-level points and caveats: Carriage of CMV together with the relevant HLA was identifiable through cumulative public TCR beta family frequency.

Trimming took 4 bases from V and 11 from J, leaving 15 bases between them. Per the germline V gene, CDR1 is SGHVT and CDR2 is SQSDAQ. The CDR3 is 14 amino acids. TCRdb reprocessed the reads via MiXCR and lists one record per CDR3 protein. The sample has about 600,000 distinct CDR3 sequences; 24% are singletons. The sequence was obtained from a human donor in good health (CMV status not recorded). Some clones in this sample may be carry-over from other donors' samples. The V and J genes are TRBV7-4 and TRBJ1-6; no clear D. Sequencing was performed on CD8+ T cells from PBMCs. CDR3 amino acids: CASSSGNSHPPLHF. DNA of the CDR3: TGTGCCAGCAGCTCTGGAAACTCTCATCCACCCCTCCACTTT.